The next 17 T cell receptor beta chains were all read from a single sample in a study of T cells in Graves' hyperthyroidism and ophthalmopathy. The investigators amplified TCR beta CDR3 regions from RNA transcripts. With the HTBI primer set, the TCR CDR3 went through a first round of RT-PCR. TCRdb reanalysed the multiplex PCR reads using MiXCR and keeps one entry per CDR3 protein. There are some 350,000 distinct CDR3 sequences in the sample; roughly 25% occur only once, and more than 60% lies in the top ten. The sequenced sample was blood. The receptors come from a man aged 45-65 years with Graves' hyperthyroidism.

This clonotype was picked up a small number of times. The chain carries TRBV7-9 and TRBJ2-1, with TRBD2 as a possible D gene (5 bases). Germline CDR1 is SEHNR and CDR2 is FQNEAQ (reference sequence). V was clipped by 5 bases and J by 0 bases, with 14 bases between them. The CDR3 has 16 amino acids. This chain's CDR3 is CASSTRPGSSYNEQFF. In DNA form, the CDR3 reads TGTGCCAGCAGCACGCGGCCGGGAAGCTCCTACAATGAGCAGTTCTTC.

The chain is built from TRBV27 and TRBJ2-3; no firm D call. Trimming pared 5 bases from V and 2 bases from J, leaving 11 bases between. Germline values: CDR1 MNHEY, CDR2 SMNVEV (reference sequence). This CDR3 comprises 14 residues. In DNA form, the CDR3 reads TGTGCCAGCAGTCACTCGGGTCCCACAGATACGCAGTATTTT. Translated: CASSHSGPTDTQYF.

The CDR3 reads CATSREFNEQFF. The CDR3 region has the DNA TGTGCCACCAGCAGAGAATTCAATGAGCAGTTCTTC. The rearrangement joins TRBV15 to TRBJ2-1; D is unclear. Trimming stripped 0 bases from V and 6 bases from J, with 3 bases between. Germline CDR1 and CDR2: LNHNV and YYDKDF (reference sequence). The CDR3 is 12 residues long.

This clonotype was counted ten times or more. This chain's CDR3 is CASSPGPYSYNEQFF. In DNA, the CDR3 is TGTGCCAGCAGTCCTGGACCTTACTCCTACAATGAGCAGTTCTTC. V is TRBV7-9 and J is TRBJ2-1; the D is unclear. The CDR3 extends over 15 amino acids. Germline lookup yields CDR1 SEHNR and CDR2 FQNEAQ (reference sequence). The V end lost 6 bases, the J end lost 0 bases, and 12 bases lay between the germline ends.

This clonotype occurred many times. V gene TRBV12-3 or TRBV12-4 combines with J gene TRBJ2-1; 11 bases match TRBD2. The CDR3 loop spans 15 amino acids. The junction had 8 bases not matched to a gene; V was cut back by 8 bases and J by 5 bases. CDR3 nucleotides: TGTGCCAGCCTACCTAGCGGGAGGCAGAACAATGAGCAGTTCTTC. Amino acids: CASLPSGRQNNEQFF.

There are many counts of this clonotype. The rearrangement links TRBV6-1 to TRBJ2-7; TRBD2 matches at 8 bases. The CDR3 contains 17 residues. Germline values: CDR1 MNHNS, CDR2 SASEGT. The junction had 16 bases not matched to a gene; V was cut back by 6 bases and J by 3 bases. The CDR3 spells CASSHGRTSGGVYEQYF. CDR3 coding DNA: TGTGCCAGCAGCCACGGAAGAACTAGCGGAGGCGTCTACGAGCAGTACTTC.

Many counts were recorded for this clonotype. The V gene is TRBV20-1, the J gene TRBJ2-3; no definite D call. CDR3 length: 13 residues. V lost 0 bases and J 2 bases, leaving 6 bases between the germline ends. Germline V gene lookup returns CDR1 DFQATT and CDR2 SNEGSKA (reference sequence). CDR3: CSARDPLTDTQYF. The CDR3 DNA reads as TGCAGTGCTAGAGATCCACTCACAGATACGCAGTATTTT.

The J gene is TRBJ2-3, the V gene TRBV5-1; D may correspond to TRBD1 or TRBD2 (5 bases each). The V end lost 4 bases, the J end lost 6 bases, and 18 bases lay between the germline ends. The CDR3 loop spans 15 amino acids. The V gene's germline CDR1 is SGHRS and CDR2 YFSETQ. CDR3 nucleotides: TGCGCCAGCAGCCGCGGACAAGGGCGCGGGGATACGCAGTATTTT. Amino acids: CASSRGQGRGDTQYF. Full variable domain (outside the CDR3, taken from reference TRBV5-1 and TRBJ2-3): KAGVTQTPRYLIKTRGQQVTLSCSPISGHRSVSWYQQTPGQGLQFLFEYFSETQRNKGNFPGRFSGRQFSNSRSEMNVSTLELGDSALYLCASSRGQGRGDTQYFGPGTRLTVL.

This clonotype was detected many times. The chain couples TRBV20-1 to TRBJ2-1; a possible D gene is TRBD2 (5 bases). CDR1 DFQATT and CDR2 SNEGSKA come from the germline V gene (reference sequence). V was cut by 2 bases and J by 8 bases, with 19 bases left in between. The CDR3 spans 15 residues. CDR3 DNA: TGCAGTGCTAGACGCCGACCTAGCAGGTCGGATGAGCAGTTCTTC. It encodes CSARRRPSRSDEQFF.

The chain combines TRBV5-6 with TRBJ2-2, with TRBD2 identical over 11 bases. This CDR3 spans 17 amino acids. J was trimmed by 3 bases and V by 4 bases; bases with no gene match: 8. Germline CDR1 reads SGHDT; CDR2 reads YYEEEE. The chain's CDR3 is CASSRPGTSGYTGELFF. DNA of the CDR3: TGTGCCAGCAGCCGACCGGGGACTAGCGGATACACCGGGGAGCTGTTTTTT.

DNA of the CDR3: TGTGCCAGCAGCTTAGGGGGTCGGGAAAAACTGTTTTTT. It specifies CASSLGGREKLFF. The gene calls are TRBV7-2 and TRBJ1-4; unclear D gene. The V end lost 1 base, the J end lost 8 bases, and 8 bases lay between the germline ends. CDR1 is SGHTA, CDR2 FQGNSA, per germline. This CDR3 has 13 residues.

V is TRBV5-1 and J is TRBJ2-1; 8 positions agree with TRBD1. V lost 0 bases and J lost 2; bases outside the gene matches: 7. CDR1 SGHRS and CDR2 YFSETQ come from the germline V gene. CDR3 length equals 17 residues. The CDR3 nucleotides are TGCGCCAGCAGCTTGGCCCCCGAGACAGGGGCCTACAATGAGCAGTTCTTC. It yields the protein CASSLAPETGAYNEQFF.

This clonotype was picked up one time. The chain employs TRBV19 and TRBJ1-2, with TRBD1 matching 7 bases. The CDR3 has 14 amino acids. CDR1 and CDR2 from the germline V gene are LNHDA and SQIVND (reference sequence). V lost 0 bases and J lost 7; bases outside the gene matches: 5. In nucleotides, the CDR3 is TGTGCCAGTAGTATAGATCGGGACAGTGGTGGCTACACCTTC. It specifies CASSIDRDSGGYTF.

The gene calls are TRBV27 and TRBJ2-7; D ambiguous. From germline, CDR1 is MNHEY and CDR2 SMNVEV (reference sequence). The CDR3 sequence is 13 residues long. The V end lost 3 bases, the J end lost 6 bases, and 12 bases lay between the germline ends. In DNA form, the CDR3 reads TGTGCCAGCAGTTTGGCCCGGGCACGCGAGCAGTACTTC. It codes for CASSLARAREQYF.

There are a few counts of this clonotype. The chain couples TRBV11-3 to TRBJ1-1; maybe TRBD1 (6 bases). Trimming shortened V by 3 bases and J by 5 bases, and 13 bases separated the two germline ends. The germline gives CDR1 SGHNT, CDR2 YENEEA. There are 14 residues in the CDR3. In DNA, the CDR3 is TGTGCCAGCAGCTTGGCTACAGGGTTTACTGAAGCTTTCTTT. The encoded protein is CASSLATGFTEAFF.

The rearrangement joins TRBV12-3 or TRBV12-4 to TRBJ2-3; TRBD2 aligns across 8 bases. The CDR3 totals 15 residues. With V trimmed by 3 bases and J by 6 bases, 8 bases remained unmatched. CDR3 in DNA: TGTGCCAGCAGTTTTACAGCGGGAGCTTTGGATACGCAGTATTTT. Protein sequence: CASSFTAGALDTQYF.

A note on this clonotype: It may be a read error: a sequence one base away is much more abundant. The V call is TRBV30, the J call TRBJ2-1; no clear D. Per the germline V gene, CDR1 is GTSNPN and CDR2 is SVGIG (reference sequence). With 5 bases removed from V and 8 bases from J, the gap between germline ends came to 10 bases. The CDR3 runs to 11 residues. DNA for the CDR3: TGTGCCTGGTCCGGGTACGATGAGCAGTTCTTC. Its translation: CAWSGYDEQFF.